The 20 T cell receptor beta chains below all came from one sample that was sequenced in a study of T cell repertoires in ileal Crohn's disease. Generated by immunoSEQ multiplex PCR, the TCRdb table keeps only in-frame clones and is missing some. The table shows some 2,900 clones, with around 75% occurring only once. The time point denotes: proximal margin of the surgical specimen (macroscopically non-inflamed). The sample was ileal tissue. The source of these receptors is an adult with Crohn's disease.

The chain recombines TRBV19 with TRBJ1-2; D not resolved. From germline, CDR1 is LNHDA and CDR2 SQIVND (reference sequence). The V end lost 5 bases, the J end lost 6 bases, and 16 bases lay between the germline ends. The CDR3 consists of 14 residues. CDR3 in DNA: TGTGCCAGTAGTCCCCGGGGAGGTATCAATGGCTACACCTTC. It translates to CASSPRGGINGYTF.

The chain links TRBV6-6 to TRBJ2-7; 8 nucleotides match TRBD1. V lost 7 bases to trimming and J lost 7 bases; unmatched junction nucleotides: 9. There are 13 residues in the CDR3. CDR1 MNHNY and CDR2 SVGAGI come from the germline V gene (reference sequence). The DNA for the CDR3 is TGTGCCAGCACCTCGGACAGGGCAGGAGAGCAGTACTTC. Residues: CASTSDRAGEQYF.

The genes are TRBV7-2 and TRBJ1-3; D gene ambiguous. This CDR3 contains 15 residues. The germline V and J ends were trimmed by 3 bases and 0 bases, with 9 bases remaining between them. CDR1 and CDR2 (germline): SGHTA, FQGNSA. The CDR3 DNA reads TGTGCCAGCAGCTTCTCTGGGAACTCTGGAAACACCATATATTTT. Its translation: CASSFSGNSGNTIYF.

This rearrangement joins TRBV5-6 to TRBJ1-1; D possibly corresponds to TRBD1 (5 bases). The V gene's germline CDR1 is SGHDT and CDR2 YYEEEE. CDR3 length: 12 amino acids. V was trimmed by 4 bases and J by 5 bases, leaving 9 bases between them. The CDR3 protein is CASSVRETEAFF. The CDR3 DNA reads as TGTGCCAGCAGCGTCAGGGAAACTGAAGCTTTCTTT.

J is TRBJ2-7 and V is TRBV7-2; 7 bases are a match to TRBD2. Germline V gene lookup returns CDR1 SGHTA and CDR2 FQGNSA. With 1 base clipped from V and 4 bases from J, the junction kept 7 bases outside the gene matches. The length of the CDR3 is 15 residues. The CDR3 bases are TGTGCCAGCAGCTTAGGCGGAGCGGGGTCTTACGAGCAGTACTTC. Translation gives CASSLGGAGSYEQYF.

The chain joins TRBV5-6 to TRBJ2-6, with D perhaps matching TRBD1 (6 bases). Trimming took off 0 bases at V and 4 bases at J, with 8 bases between the two ends. This CDR3 has 15 residues. Germline lookup yields CDR1 SGHDT and CDR2 YYEEEE. The CDR3 coding sequence is TGTGCCAGCAGCTTGGCAGGGGCCGGGGCCAACGTCCTGACTTTC. It specifies CASSLAGAGANVLTF.

V gene TRBV19 combines with J gene TRBJ2-4, with 9 bases fitting TRBD2. The germline V gene has CDR1 LNHDA and CDR2 SQIVND (reference sequence). CDR3 size: 16 residues. With 8 bases clipped from V and 9 bases from J, the junction kept 17 bases outside the gene matches. The CDR3 here is CASRRGSSGGSGIQYF. CDR3 DNA: TGTGCCAGTCGCCGGGGGAGTAGCGGGGGTTCGGGCATTCAGTACTTC.

The CDR3 spells CASRFPGQGRPYEQYF. CDR3 nucleotides: TGTGCCAGCAGATTCCCGGGACAGGGGAGGCCATACGAGCAGTACTTC. The genes are TRBV21-1 and TRBJ2-7; the table's D call TRBD1 went unverified against the DNA. TRBV21-1 is assigned pseudogene status. CDR3 size: 16 residues.

The gene calls are TRBV10-3 and TRBJ2-5; 10 bases are shared with TRBD1. The CDR3 extends over 14 amino acids. Per the germline V gene, CDR1 is ENHRY and CDR2 is SYGVKD. V trimming: 4 bases; J trimming: 4 bases; junction bases outside the gene matches: 3. DNA of the CDR3: TGTGCCATCAGTGTGACAGGGGGCCGAGAGACCCAGTACTTC. It translates to CAISVTGGRETQYF.

The chain combines TRBV5-1 with TRBJ1-4; TRBD1 is a possible D gene (5 bases). Trimming pared 7 bases from V and 3 bases from J, leaving 10 bases between. Germline CDR1 and CDR2: SGHRS and YFSETQ. The CDR3 has 13 residues. CDR3 bases: TGCGCCAGCTCCCCGGGGGCTAATGAAAAACTGTTTTTT. Translating it yields CASSPGANEKLFF.

The count of this clone is one. This chain links TRBV5-1 with TRBJ1-1; TRBD1 is a possible D gene (5 bases). V was clipped by 3 bases and J by 4 bases, with 10 bases between them. This CDR3 is built from 13 residues. Germline assignment: CDR1 SGHRS and CDR2 YFSETQ. CDR3 sequence (DNA): TGCGCCAGCAGCTCCCAGGGTACCACTGAAGCTTTCTTT. It codes for CASSSQGTTEAFF.

The CDR3 loop reads CASSSQVYGYTF. In DNA, the CDR3 is TGCGCCAGCAGCTCCCAAGTCTATGGCTACACCTTC. The chain couples TRBV5-1 to TRBJ1-2; D gene unclear. Germline V lookup: CDR1 SGHRS, CDR2 YFSETQ. This CDR3 spans 12 amino acids. The V and J ends lost 3 bases and 4 bases respectively, with 7 bases between them.

In regard to this clone: One end of the junction does not line up with germline, which may come from a read error. J is TRBJ2-3 and V is TRBV7-2; D may be TRBD1 (6 bases). The CDR3 extends over 15 amino acids. The germline CDR1 and CDR2 sequences are SGHTA and FQGNSA. The CDR3, as DNA: TGTGCCAGCTGCTTAGGGGGACACACCACAGATACGCAGTATTTT. Residues: CASCLGGHTTDTQYF.

This chain uses TRBV7-6 with TRBJ1-4; 9 bases match TRBD1. Germline V gene sequence: CDR1 SGHVS, CDR2 FNYEAQ. This CDR3 comprises 13 residues. Trimming removed 5 bases from V and 8 bases from J; junction bases left unmatched: 3. As DNA, the CDR3 is TGTGCCAGCAGCCTGGGACAGGGAGAAAAACTGTTTTTT. Protein: CASSLGQGEKLFF.

The chain uses TRBV29-1 and TRBJ1-6, with 10 bases that match TRBD1. CDR3 length: 14 residues. Losses at the gene ends were 7 bases for V and 3 bases for J; bases not matched to a gene: 3. Germline values: CDR1 SQVTM, CDR2 ANQGSEA. The CDR3 nucleotides are TGCAGCGGGGGGGACAGGGGCTATAATTCACCCCTCCACTTT. It yields the protein CSGGDRGYNSPLHF. Variable domain in full (rest from reference TRBV29-1 and TRBJ1-6): SAVISQKPSRDICQRGTSLTIQCQVDSQVTMMFWYRQQPGQSLTLIATANQGSEATYESGFVIDKFPISRPNLTFSTLTVSNMSPEDSSIYLCSGGDRGYNSPLHFGNGTRLTVT.

This clone appeared a single time. The V call is TRBV5-1, the J call TRBJ1-1; the D gene is possibly TRBD1 (5 bases). V lost 0 bases and J 0 bases, leaving 12 bases between the germline ends. CDR1 SGHRS and CDR2 YFSETQ come from the germline V gene. This CDR3 comprises 16 residues. The CDR3 loop reads CASSLGAGLMNTEAFF. The CDR3 region has the DNA TGCGCCAGCAGCTTGGGGGCAGGGCTCATGAACACTGAAGCTTTCTTT.

The rearrangement joins TRBV14 to TRBJ2-3; 7 bases match TRBD1. Losses at the gene ends were 4 bases for V and 6 bases for J; bases not matched to a gene: 13. This CDR3 is 16 amino acids long. Germline V gene lookup returns CDR1 SGHDN and CDR2 FVKESK. CDR3 sequence reads: CASSLRQGYPRDTQYF. The DNA for the CDR3 is TGTGCCAGCAGCCTTCGACAGGGTTACCCCCGGGATACGCAGTATTTT. The entire variable domain, with the rest obtained from reference TRBV14 and TRBJ2-3, is as follows: EAGVTQFPSHSVIEKGQTVTLRCDPISGHDNLYWYRRVMGKEIKFLLHFVKESKQDESGMPNNRFLAERTGGTYSTLKVQPAELEDSGVYFCASSLRQGYPRDTQYFGPGTRLTVL.

The chain has TRBV6-5 and TRBJ1-1; a weak D match, TRBD1 (5 bases). The CDR3 is 14 residues long. Germline V gene sequence: CDR1 MNHEY, CDR2 SVGAGI. Trimming removed 8 bases at V and 1 base at J, with 14 bases between. Here the CDR3 reads CASRLHTGNTEAFF. The CDR3 coding sequence is TGTGCCAGCCGTCTCCACACAGGGAACACTGAAGCTTTCTTT.

The chain employs TRBV30 and TRBJ1-1; 8 bases agree with TRBD1. Per germline, CDR1 GTSNPN and CDR2 SVGIG (reference sequence). Trimming cost V 2 bases and J 10 bases; bases outside gene matches: 3. The CDR3 is 11 amino acids. CDR3 sequence (DNA): TGTGCCTGGAGTACGGGGACAGGAGCTTTCTTT. Protein: CAWSTGTGAFF.

CDR3 protein: CASSFRESETQYF. CDR3 nucleotide sequence: TGTGCCAGCAGCTTTCGGGAATCAGAGACCCAGTACTTC. The rearrangement joins TRBV13 to TRBJ2-5, with D possibly being TRBD2 (5 bases). V was pared by 3 bases and J by 4 bases, with 9 bases between. The germline V gene encodes CDR1 PRHDT and CDR2 FYEKMQ (reference sequence). The CDR3 is made up of 13 amino acids.